This section outlines one T cell receptor beta chain sequence together with its context. In the same sample, other DNA sequences code for this CDR3. These data come from a study of cytomegalovirus exposure and HLA in healthy donors. Vbeta (60) and Jbeta (13) primers were used in the PCR. The method was immunoSEQ multiplex PCR; TCRdb's version includes in-frame clones alone and lacks a portion of them. Altogether around 190,000 clones are present, roughly 88% being singletons, with the ten largest covering 1% to 1.5%. CDR1 is GTSNPN and CDR2 is SVGIG in the germline V gene (reference sequence). The CDR3 is 15 residues long. V was clipped by 8 bases and J by 0 bases, with 16 bases between them.

Specimen: PBMCs. The chain recombines TRBV30 with TRBJ2-2; D gene unclear. The origin of this receptor is a girl aged 2 to 9 in good health and CMV-seropositive. Written as DNA, the CDR3 is TGTGCCACCTCCGAGGCGTTCGCGAACACCGGGGAGCTGTTTTTT. Translating it yields CATSEAFANTGELFF.